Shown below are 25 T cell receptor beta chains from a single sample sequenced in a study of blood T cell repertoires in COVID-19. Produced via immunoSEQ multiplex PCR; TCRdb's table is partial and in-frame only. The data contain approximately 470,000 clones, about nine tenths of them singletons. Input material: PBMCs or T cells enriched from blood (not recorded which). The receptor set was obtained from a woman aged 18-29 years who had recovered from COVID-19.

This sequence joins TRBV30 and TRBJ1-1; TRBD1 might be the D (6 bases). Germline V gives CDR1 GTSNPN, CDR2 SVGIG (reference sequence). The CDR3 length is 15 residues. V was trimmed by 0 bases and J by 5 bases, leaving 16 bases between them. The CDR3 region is CAWSVTGTMGTEAFF. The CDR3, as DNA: TGTGCCTGGAGTGTGACAGGCACGATGGGAACTGAAGCTTTCTTT.

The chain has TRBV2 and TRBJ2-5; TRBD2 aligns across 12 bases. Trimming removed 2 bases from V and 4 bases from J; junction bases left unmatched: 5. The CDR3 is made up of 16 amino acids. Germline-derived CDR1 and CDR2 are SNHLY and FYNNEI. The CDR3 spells CASSEITSGGSETQYF. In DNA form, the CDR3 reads TGTGCCAGCAGTGAAATTACTAGCGGGGGGTCAGAGACCCAGTACTTC. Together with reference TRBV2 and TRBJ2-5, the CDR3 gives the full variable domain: EPEVTQTPSHQVTQMGQEVILRCVPISNHLYFYWYRQILGQKVEFLVSFYNNEISEKSEIFDDQFSVERPDGSNFTLKIRSTKLEDSAMYFCASSEITSGGSETQYFGPGTRLLVL.

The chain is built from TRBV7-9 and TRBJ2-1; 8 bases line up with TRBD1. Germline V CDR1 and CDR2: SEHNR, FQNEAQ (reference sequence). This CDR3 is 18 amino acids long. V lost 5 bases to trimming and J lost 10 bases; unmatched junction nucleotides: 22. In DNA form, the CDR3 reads TGTGCCAGCAGCCCCGACTTAATAATCACAGGGGGTAGGGGCGAGCAGTTCTTC. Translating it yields CASSPDLIITGGRGEQFF.

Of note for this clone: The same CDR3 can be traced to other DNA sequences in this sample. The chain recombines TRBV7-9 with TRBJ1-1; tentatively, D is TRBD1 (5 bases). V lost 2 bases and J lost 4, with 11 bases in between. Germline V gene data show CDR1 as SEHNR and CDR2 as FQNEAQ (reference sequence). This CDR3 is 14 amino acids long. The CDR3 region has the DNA TGTGCCAGCAGCTTACAGGGTATGGGCACTGAAGCTTTCTTT. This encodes CASSLQGMGTEAFF.

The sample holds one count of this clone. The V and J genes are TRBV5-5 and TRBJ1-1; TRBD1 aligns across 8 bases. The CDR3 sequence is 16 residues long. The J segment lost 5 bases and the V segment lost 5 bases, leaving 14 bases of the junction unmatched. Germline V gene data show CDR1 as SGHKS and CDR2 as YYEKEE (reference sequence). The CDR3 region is CASSFLPDRVETEAFF. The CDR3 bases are TGTGCCAGCAGTTTTCTCCCGGACAGGGTAGAGACTGAAGCTTTCTTT.

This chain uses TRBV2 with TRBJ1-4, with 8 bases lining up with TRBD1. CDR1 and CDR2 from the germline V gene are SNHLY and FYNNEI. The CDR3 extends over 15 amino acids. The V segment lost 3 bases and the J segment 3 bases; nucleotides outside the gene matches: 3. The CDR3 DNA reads TGTGCCAGCAGTGACAGGGGGCCGGCTAATGAAAAACTGTTTTTT. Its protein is CASSDRGPANEKLFF.

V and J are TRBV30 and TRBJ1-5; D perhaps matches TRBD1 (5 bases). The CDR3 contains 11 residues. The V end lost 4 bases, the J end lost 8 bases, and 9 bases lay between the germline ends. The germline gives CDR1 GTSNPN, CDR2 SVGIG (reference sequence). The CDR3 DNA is TGTGCCTGGACCCAGGGTAAGCCCCAGCATTTT. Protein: CAWTQGKPQHF.

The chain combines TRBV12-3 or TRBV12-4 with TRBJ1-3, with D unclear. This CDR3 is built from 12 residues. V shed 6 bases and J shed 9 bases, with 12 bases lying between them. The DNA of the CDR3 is TGTGCCAGCAGAGGAGGTTCGGGCACCATATATTTT. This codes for CASRGGSGTIYF.

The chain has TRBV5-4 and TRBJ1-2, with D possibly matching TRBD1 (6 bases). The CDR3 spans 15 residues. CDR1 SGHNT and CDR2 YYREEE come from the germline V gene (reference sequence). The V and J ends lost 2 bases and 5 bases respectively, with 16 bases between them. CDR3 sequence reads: CASSFVGQSRYGYTF. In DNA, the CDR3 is TGTGCCAGCAGCTTCGTAGGACAGAGCCGATATGGCTACACCTTC.

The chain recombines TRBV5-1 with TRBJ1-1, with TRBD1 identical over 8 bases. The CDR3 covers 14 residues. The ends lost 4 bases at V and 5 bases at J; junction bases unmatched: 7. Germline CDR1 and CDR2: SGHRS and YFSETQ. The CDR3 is CASSLRGLGTEAFF. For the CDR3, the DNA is TGCGCCAGCAGCCTCAGGGGGCTCGGGACTGAAGCTTTCTTT. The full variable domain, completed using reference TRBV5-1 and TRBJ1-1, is KAGVTQTPRYLIKTRGQQVTLSCSPISGHRSVSWYQQTPGQGLQFLFEYFSETQRNKGNFPGRFSGRQFSNSRSEMNVSTLELGDSALYLCASSLRGLGTEAFFGQGTRLTVV.

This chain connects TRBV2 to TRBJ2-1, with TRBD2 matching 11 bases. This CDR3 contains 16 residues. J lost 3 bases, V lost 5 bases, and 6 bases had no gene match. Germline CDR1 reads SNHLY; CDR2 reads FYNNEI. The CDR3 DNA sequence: TGTGCCAGCAGTAGAGGGACTAGCGGACTCTACAATGAGCAGTTCTTC. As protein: CASSRGTSGLYNEQFF.

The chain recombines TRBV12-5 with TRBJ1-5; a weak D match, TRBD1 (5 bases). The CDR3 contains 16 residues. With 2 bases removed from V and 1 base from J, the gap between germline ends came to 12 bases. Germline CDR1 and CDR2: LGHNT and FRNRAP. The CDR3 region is CASGLFREASNQPQHF. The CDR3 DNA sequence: TGTGCTAGTGGTTTGTTCAGGGAGGCAAGCAATCAGCCCCAGCATTTT.

CDR3 loop: CATALADTQYF. CDR3 nucleotide sequence: TGTGCCACCGCTTTAGCGGATACGCAGTATTTT. The V call is TRBV24-1, the J call TRBJ2-3, with D possibly matching TRBD2 (5 bases). Looked up from germline, CDR1 is KGHDR and CDR2 is SFDVKD. V was cut by 9 bases and J by 6 bases, with 9 bases left in between. This CDR3 is 11 amino acids long.

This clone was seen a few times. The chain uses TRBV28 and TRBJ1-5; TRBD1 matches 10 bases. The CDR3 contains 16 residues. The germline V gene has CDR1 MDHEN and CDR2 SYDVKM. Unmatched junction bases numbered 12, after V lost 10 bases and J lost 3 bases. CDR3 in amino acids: CATRTGGIYNNQPQHF. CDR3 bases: TGTGCCACCCGGACAGGGGGGATATACAACAATCAGCCCCAGCATTTT.

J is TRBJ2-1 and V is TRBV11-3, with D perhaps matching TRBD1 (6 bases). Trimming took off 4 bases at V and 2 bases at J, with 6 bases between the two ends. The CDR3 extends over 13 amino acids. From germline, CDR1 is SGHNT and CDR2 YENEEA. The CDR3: CASSWDTYNEQFF. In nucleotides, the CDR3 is TGTGCCAGCAGCTGGGACACCTACAATGAGCAGTTCTTC.

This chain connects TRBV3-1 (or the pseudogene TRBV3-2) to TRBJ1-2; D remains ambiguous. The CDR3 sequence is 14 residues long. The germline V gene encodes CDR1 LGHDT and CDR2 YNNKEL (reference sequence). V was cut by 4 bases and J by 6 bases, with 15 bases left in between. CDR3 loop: CASSRGTLQHGYTF. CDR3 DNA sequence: TGTGCCAGCAGCCGCGGCACTCTGCAACATGGCTACACCTTC.

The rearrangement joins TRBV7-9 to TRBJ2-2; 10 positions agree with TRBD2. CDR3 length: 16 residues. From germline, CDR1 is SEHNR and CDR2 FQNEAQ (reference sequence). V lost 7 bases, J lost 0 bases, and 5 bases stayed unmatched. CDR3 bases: TGTGCCAGCACCCTAGCGGGGGCCGCGAACACCGGGGAGCTGTTTTTT. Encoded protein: CASTLAGAANTGELFF. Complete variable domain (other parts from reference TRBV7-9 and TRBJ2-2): DTGVSQNPRHKITKRGQNVTFRCDPISEHNRLYWYRQTLGQGPEFLTYFQNEAQLEKSRLLSDRFSAERPKGSFSTLEIQRTEQGDSAMYLCASTLAGAANTGELFFGEGSRLTVL.

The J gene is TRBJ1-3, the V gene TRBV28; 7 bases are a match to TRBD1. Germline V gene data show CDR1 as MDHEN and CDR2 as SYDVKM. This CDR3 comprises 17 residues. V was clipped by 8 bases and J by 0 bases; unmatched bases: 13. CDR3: CASQRGTVVYSGNTIYF. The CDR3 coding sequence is TGTGCCAGCCAGCGCGGGACAGTCGTTTACTCTGGAAACACCATATATTTT.

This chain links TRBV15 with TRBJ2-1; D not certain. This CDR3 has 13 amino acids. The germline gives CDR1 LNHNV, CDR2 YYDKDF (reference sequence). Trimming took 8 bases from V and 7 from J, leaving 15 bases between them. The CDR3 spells CATLKPGTNEQFF. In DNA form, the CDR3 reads TGTGCCACCCTCAAACCGGGTACGAATGAGCAGTTCTTC.

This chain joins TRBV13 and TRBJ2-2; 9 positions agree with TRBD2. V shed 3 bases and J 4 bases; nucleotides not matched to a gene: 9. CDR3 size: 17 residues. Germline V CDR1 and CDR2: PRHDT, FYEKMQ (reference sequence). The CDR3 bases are TGTGCCAGCAGCTTCCCCCTCTGGCGGGGGGGCACCGGGGAGCTGTTTTTT. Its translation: CASSFPLWRGGTGELFF. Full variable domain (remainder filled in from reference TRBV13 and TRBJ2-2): AAGVIQSPRHLIKEKRETATLKCYPIPRHDTVYWYQQGPGQDPQFLISFYEKMQSDKGSIPDRFSAQQFSDYHSELNMSSLELGDSALYFCASSFPLWRGGTGELFFGEGSRLTVL.

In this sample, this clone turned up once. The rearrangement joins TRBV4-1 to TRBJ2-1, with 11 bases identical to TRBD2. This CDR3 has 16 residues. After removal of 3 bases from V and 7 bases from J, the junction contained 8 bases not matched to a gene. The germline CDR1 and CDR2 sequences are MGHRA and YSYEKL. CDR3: CASSQVAGGHMNEQFF. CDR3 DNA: TGCGCCAGCAGCCAGGTAGCGGGGGGGCATATGAATGAGCAGTTCTTC.

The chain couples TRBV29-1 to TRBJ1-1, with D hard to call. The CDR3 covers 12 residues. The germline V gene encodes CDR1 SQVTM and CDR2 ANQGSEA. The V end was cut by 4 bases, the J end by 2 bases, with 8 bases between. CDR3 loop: CSVGGFNTEAFF. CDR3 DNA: TGCAGCGTTGGAGGGTTCAACACTGAAGCTTTCTTT.

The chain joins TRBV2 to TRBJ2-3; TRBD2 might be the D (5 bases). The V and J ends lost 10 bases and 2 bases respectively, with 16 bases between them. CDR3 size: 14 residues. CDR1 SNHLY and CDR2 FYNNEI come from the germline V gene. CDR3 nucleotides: TGTGCCACCAGGACTCCAAGATCCACAGATACGCAGTATTTT. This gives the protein CATRTPRSTDTQYF.

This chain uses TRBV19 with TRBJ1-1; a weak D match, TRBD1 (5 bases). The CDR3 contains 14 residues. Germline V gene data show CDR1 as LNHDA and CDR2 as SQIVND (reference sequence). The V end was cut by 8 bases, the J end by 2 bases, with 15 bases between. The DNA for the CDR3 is TGTGCCAGTTGGGGCTCAGAAATAAACACTGAAGCTTTCTTT. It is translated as CASWGSEINTEAFF.

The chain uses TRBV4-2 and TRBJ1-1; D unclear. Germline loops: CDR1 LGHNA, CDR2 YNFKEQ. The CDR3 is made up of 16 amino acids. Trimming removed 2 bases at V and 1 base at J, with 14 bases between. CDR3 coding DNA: TGTGCCAGCAGCCAAACGGTAGCAGCATCGAACACTGAAGCTTTCTTT. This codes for CASSQTVAASNTEAFF.